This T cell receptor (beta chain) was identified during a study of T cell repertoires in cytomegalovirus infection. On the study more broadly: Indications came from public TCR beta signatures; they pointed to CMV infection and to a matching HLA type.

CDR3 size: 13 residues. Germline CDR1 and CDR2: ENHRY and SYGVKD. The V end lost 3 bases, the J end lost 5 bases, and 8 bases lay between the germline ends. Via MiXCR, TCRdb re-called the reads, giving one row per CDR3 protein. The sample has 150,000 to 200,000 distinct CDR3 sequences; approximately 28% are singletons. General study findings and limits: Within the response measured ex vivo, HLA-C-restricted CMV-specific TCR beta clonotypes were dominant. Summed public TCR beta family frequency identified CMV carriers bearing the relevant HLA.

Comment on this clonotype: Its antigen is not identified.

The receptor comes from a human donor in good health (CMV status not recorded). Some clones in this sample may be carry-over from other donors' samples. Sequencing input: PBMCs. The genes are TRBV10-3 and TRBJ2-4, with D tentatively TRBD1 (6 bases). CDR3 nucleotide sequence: TGTGCCATCAGTGAAGGGGGTGAAAACATTCAGTACTTC. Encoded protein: CAISEGGENIQYF.